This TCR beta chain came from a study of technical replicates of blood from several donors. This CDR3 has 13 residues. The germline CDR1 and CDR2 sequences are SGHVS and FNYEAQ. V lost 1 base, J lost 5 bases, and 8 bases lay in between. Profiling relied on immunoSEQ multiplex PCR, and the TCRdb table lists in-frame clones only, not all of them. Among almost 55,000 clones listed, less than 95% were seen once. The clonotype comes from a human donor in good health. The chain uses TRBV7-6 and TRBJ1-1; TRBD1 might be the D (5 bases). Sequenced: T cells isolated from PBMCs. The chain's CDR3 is CASSLDGGTEAFF. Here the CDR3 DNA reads TGTGCCAGCAGCTTAGATGGGGGGACTGAAGCTTTCTTT.